One T cell receptor beta chain is described in this entry. CDR3 length: 17 amino acids. Trimming took 0 bases from V and 6 from J; bases not matched to a gene: 9. Germline-derived CDR1 and CDR2 are LNHNV and YYDKDF (reference sequence). Per the original data handling: Amplifying reference gene primers gave estimates of nucleated cell counts. The data were produced by immunoSEQ multiplex PCR, yet TCRdb's version contains in-frame clones alone and is incomplete. The DNA was the basis for D and trimming; V, J and clone size are from that table. The table includes about 210,000 clones, 80% to 90% detected once. The data derive from a study of blood T cell repertoires in COVID-19.

V is TRBV15 and J is TRBJ2-3, with TRBD2 matching 10 bases. Sequencing input: peripheral blood. The sequence was collected from a man aged 40-50 years who had recovered from COVID-19. Here the CDR3 reads CATSRDGLAGVRDTQYF. The CDR3 bases are TGTGCCACCAGCAGAGATGGCCTAGCGGGAGTGCGGGATACGCAGTATTTT.